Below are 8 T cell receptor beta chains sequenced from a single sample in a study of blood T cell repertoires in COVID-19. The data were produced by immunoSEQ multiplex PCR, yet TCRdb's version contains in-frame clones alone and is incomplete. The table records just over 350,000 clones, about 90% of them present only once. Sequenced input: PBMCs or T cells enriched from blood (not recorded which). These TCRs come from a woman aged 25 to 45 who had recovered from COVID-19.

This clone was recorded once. CDR3 coding DNA: TGTGCCAGCAGTGAATATTACTCTGGAAACACCATATATTTT. Its translation: CASSEYYSGNTIYF. V gene TRBV25-1 combines with J gene TRBJ1-3; D remains unclear. Trimming removed 0 bases at V and 0 bases at J, with 3 bases between. The CDR3 runs to 14 residues. Per germline, CDR1 MGHDK and CDR2 SYGVNS.

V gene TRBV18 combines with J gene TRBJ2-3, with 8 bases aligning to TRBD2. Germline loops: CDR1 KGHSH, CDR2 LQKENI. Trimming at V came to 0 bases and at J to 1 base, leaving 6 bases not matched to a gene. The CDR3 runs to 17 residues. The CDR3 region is CASSPPRKAGGTDTQYF. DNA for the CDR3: TGTGCCAGCTCACCACCGAGGAAAGCGGGGGGCACAGATACGCAGTATTTT.

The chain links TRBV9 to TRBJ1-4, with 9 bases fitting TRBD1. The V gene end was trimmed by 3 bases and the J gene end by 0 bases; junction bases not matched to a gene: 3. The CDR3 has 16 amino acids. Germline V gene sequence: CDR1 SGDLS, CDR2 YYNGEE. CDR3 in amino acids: CASSGGQGPTNEKLFF. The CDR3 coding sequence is TGTGCCAGCAGCGGGGGACAGGGTCCAACTAATGAAAAACTGTTTTTT.

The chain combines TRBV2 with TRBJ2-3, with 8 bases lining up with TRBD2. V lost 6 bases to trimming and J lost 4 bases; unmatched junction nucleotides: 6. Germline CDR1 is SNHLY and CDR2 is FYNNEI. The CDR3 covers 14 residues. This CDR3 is CASSWRGAADTQYF. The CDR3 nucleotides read TGTGCCAGCAGCTGGCGGGGGGCGGCAGATACGCAGTATTTT.

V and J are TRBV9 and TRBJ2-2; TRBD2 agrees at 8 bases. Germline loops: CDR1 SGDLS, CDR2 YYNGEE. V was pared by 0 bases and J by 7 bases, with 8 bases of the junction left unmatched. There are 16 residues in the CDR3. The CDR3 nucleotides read TGTGCCAGCAGCGTAGGGAGTAGCGGGGCGTACGGGGAGCTGTTTTTT. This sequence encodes CASSVGSSGAYGELFF.

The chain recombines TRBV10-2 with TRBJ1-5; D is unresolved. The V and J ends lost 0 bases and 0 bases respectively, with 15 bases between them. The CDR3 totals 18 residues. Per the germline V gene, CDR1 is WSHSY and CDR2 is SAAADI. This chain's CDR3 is CASSESFVRVDSNQPQHF. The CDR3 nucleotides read TGCGCCAGCAGTGAGTCGTTTGTGAGGGTAGATAGCAATCAGCCCCAGCATTTT.

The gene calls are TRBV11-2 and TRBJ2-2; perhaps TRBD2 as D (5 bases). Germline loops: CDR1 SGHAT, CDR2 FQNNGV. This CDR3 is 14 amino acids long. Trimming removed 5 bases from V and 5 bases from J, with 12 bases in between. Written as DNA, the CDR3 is TGTGCCAGCAGCGGAGGAGGACCAACCGGGGAGCTGTTTTTT. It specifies CASSGGGPTGELFF.

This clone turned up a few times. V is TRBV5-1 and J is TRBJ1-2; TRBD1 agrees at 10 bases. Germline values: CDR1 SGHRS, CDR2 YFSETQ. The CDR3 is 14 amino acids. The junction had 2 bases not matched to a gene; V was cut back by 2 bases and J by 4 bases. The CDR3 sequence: CASSLGQGVYGYTF. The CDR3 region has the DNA TGCGCCAGCAGCTTAGGACAGGGGGTCTATGGCTACACCTTC.